This paragraph covers one T cell receptor (beta chain) sequence. Its antigen is unidentified. This sample was taken from a study of radiation and T cells in renal cell carcinoma. General study points: In blood, top tumor clones expanded by 2 weeks, shrinking by 4. Without pretreatment biopsies, baseline tumor clonotype presence was undetermined.

The repertoire was sequenced with immunoSEQ multiplex PCR; TCRdb's copy has only in-frame clones and lacks some. The sample contains some 60,000 clones, around three quarters of which appear only once. V dropped 5 bases and J dropped 0 bases, with 14 bases sitting between them. The CDR3 length is 16 residues. Germline loops: CDR1 LNHDA, CDR2 SQIVND (reference sequence). Time point specified: blood 2 weeks post-SBRT. Treatment indicated: 15 Gy SBRT to primary tumor, nephrectomy 4 weeks later. Serial blood draws occurred at baseline and 2 and 4 weeks post-SBRT. Clear cell pathology was present in this patient's renal cell carcinoma.

The specimen was blood, collected from a patient whose treatment included radiotherapy and nephrectomy. This clonotype was sampled from a man in his fifties or sixties with renal cell carcinoma. This chain connects TRBV19 to TRBJ1-3, with D possibly TRBD1 on 6 matching bases. The CDR3 sequence: CASSPLTGHSGNTIYF. The CDR3 nucleotides are TGTGCCAGTAGTCCCTTGACAGGCCACTCTGGAAACACCATATATTTT.